A single sample gave rise to the 19 T cell receptor beta chains below, sequenced in a study of lymphopenia after photon versus proton radiotherapy. The protocol was immunoSEQ multiplex PCR, while the TCRdb copy is restricted to in-frame clones and leaves out a portion. The repertoire consists of some 29,000 clones, with approximately 90% occurring once and the leading ten covering about 50%. The sequencing used peripheral blood, collected from a patient treated with proton-based radiotherapy. The receptors stem from a woman aged 55 to 70 with cholangiocarcinoma. Some clones in this sample may be carry-over from other donors' samples.

V gene TRBV6-5 combines with J gene TRBJ1-1; 7 nucleotides line up with TRBD1. Per the germline V gene, CDR1 is MNHEY and CDR2 is SVGAGI. CDR3 size: 14 residues. The trim removed 2 bases at V and 5 bases at J, leaving 5 bases unmatched. The CDR3 loop reads CASSYITGETEAFF. In DNA form, the CDR3 reads TGTGCCAGCAGTTACATAACAGGGGAGACTGAAGCTTTCTTT.

In this sample, this clone turned up once. This chain uses TRBV19 with TRBJ1-3; 12 nucleotides agree with TRBD1. There are 17 residues in the CDR3. Germline CDR1 and CDR2: LNHDA and SQIVND (reference sequence). J lost 4 bases, V lost 7 bases, and 11 bases had no gene match. The CDR3 sequence is CASIPPGTGGSGNTIYF. CDR3 nucleotide sequence: TGTGCCAGTATCCCCCCTGGGACAGGGGGCTCGGGAAACACCATATATTTT. The entire variable domain, with the rest obtained from reference TRBV19 and TRBJ1-3, is as follows: DGGITQSPKYLFRKEGQNVTLSCEQNLNHDAMYWYRQDPGQGLRLIYYSQIVNDFQKGDIAEGYSVSREKKESFPLTVTSAQKNPTAFYLCASIPPGTGGSGNTIYFGEGSWLTVV.

The chain employs TRBV6-6 and TRBJ1-4; D gene unclear. CDR1 and CDR2 (germline): MNHNY, SVGAGI (reference sequence). The CDR3 is made up of 15 amino acids. V gave up 0 bases and J gave up 5 bases, with 10 bases separating them. This CDR3 is CASSYSKTGNEKLFF. The CDR3 DNA follows: TGTGCCAGCAGTTACTCGAAAACGGGAAATGAAAAACTGTTTTTT.

The chain combines TRBV9 with TRBJ1-1, with no clear D. The CDR3 contains 13 residues. Germline CDR1 and CDR2: SGDLS and YYNGEE. V was clipped by 4 bases and J by 3 bases, with 10 bases between them. The CDR3 region is CASSQGWDTEAFF. CDR3 coding DNA: TGTGCCAGCAGCCAAGGGTGGGACACTGAAGCTTTCTTT.

The chain joins TRBV18 to TRBJ1-1; the D is unclear. This CDR3 contains 14 residues. Trimming removed 6 bases from V and 3 bases from J, with 14 bases in between. Germline CDR1 is KGHSH and CDR2 is LQKENI. The DNA of the CDR3 is TGTGCCAGCTCCCCCGTCGTAGAGGACACTGAAGCTTTCTTT. Protein sequence: CASSPVVEDTEAFF.

The CDR3 loop reads CASSRLWIGSYNEQFF. The CDR3 bases are TGCGCCAGCAGCAGATTGTGGATAGGCTCCTACAATGAGCAGTTCTTC. The rearrangement uses TRBV4-1 and TRBJ2-1; D unresolved. CDR1 and CDR2 from the germline V gene are MGHRA and YSYEKL. V lost 5 bases to trimming and J lost 0 bases, with 14 bases between them. CDR3 length equals 16 residues.

This clone came up a few times. The chain links TRBV7-2 to TRBJ2-2; no definite D call. Germline CDR1 SGHTA, CDR2 FQGNSA. Trimming removed 1 base from V and 1 base from J, with 7 bases in between. The CDR3 extends over 15 amino acids. Here the CDR3 reads CASSLVIGNTGELFF. For the CDR3, the DNA is TGTGCCAGCAGCTTAGTCATCGGGAACACCGGGGAGCTGTTTTTT.

The chain links TRBV5-5 to TRBJ2-7, with a possible D match to TRBD1 (5 bases). The V gene's germline CDR1 is SGHKS and CDR2 YYEKEE (reference sequence). The V gene lost 4 bases and the J gene lost 2 bases, with 16 bases spanning the gap. This CDR3 has 15 amino acids. The CDR3 coding sequence is TGTGCCAGCAGCAGGGGCAGTGCGGTTACCTACGAGCAGTACTTC. It encodes CASSRGSAVTYEQYF.

The CDR3 here is CASSPTGTGGYTGELFF. In DNA, the CDR3 is TGTGCCAGCTCACCGACCGGGACAGGGGGCTACACCGGGGAGCTGTTTTTT. This chain connects TRBV18 to TRBJ2-2, with 12 bases fitting TRBD1. The length of the CDR3 is 17 residues. Germline V lookup: CDR1 KGHSH, CDR2 LQKENI. V gave up 3 bases and J gave up 3 bases; unmatched junction bases: 5.

The sample holds one count of this clone. This CDR3 is CASRTSENYGYTF. CDR3 bases: TGTGCCAGCAGAACCAGTGAGAACTATGGCTACACCTTC. The genes are TRBV6-1 and TRBJ1-2, with D uncertain. Trimming removed 6 bases from V and 2 bases from J, with 10 bases in between. The CDR3 runs 13 residues. Germline CDR1 and CDR2: MNHNS and SASEGT.

The chain couples TRBV7-2 to TRBJ2-1, with TRBD2 matching over 7 bases. Trimming at V came to 5 bases and at J to 4 bases, leaving 8 bases not matched to a gene. This CDR3 region has 15 residues. Germline CDR1 is SGHTA and CDR2 is FQGNSA. The CDR3 DNA reads TGTGCCAGCAGCCGATCGGGGGGAGGGTACAATGAGCAGTTCTTC. Residues: CASSRSGGGYNEQFF.

The rearrangement joins TRBV7-2 to TRBJ1-5; a weak D match, TRBD1 (5 bases). Trimming pared 5 bases from V and 7 bases from J, leaving 12 bases between. CDR3 length: 13 amino acids. Germline assignment: CDR1 SGHTA and CDR2 FQGNSA. The CDR3 DNA follows: TGTGCCAGCAGCAAGGGGTCTGGGCAGCCCCAGCATTTT. Translated, it gives CASSKGSGQPQHF.

This chain connects TRBV27 to TRBJ1-2; no reliable D call. Trimming left V 4 bases short and J 6 bases short, with 9 bases between. Per the germline V gene, CDR1 is MNHEY and CDR2 is SMNVEV (reference sequence). This CDR3 contains 12 residues. The chain's CDR3 is CASSYTGDGYTF. CDR3 DNA: TGTGCCAGCAGTTATACGGGAGATGGCTACACCTTC.

The rearrangement links TRBV30 to TRBJ2-5, with D maybe TRBD1 (5 bases). In germline, CDR1 is GTSNPN, CDR2 SVGIG (reference sequence). The CDR3 runs to 16 residues. Trimming left V 0 bases short and J 5 bases short, with 19 bases between. The CDR3, as DNA: TGTGCCTGGAGTGTCCCCATGGGGCTGTTTTCGGAGACCCAGTACTTC. Residues: CAWSVPMGLFSETQYF.

This chain links TRBV19 with TRBJ2-1; TRBD2 matches 9 bases. The CDR3 runs 16 residues. The ends lost 6 bases at V and 0 bases at J; junction bases unmatched: 6. Germline values: CDR1 LNHDA, CDR2 SQIVND (reference sequence). The CDR3 region is CASRTSGSGSYNEQFF. The CDR3 DNA reads as TGTGCCAGTAGGACTAGCGGTTCCGGCTCCTACAATGAGCAGTTCTTC.

This clone showed up just a few times. The rearrangement uses TRBV7-2 and TRBJ2-3; 12 bases fit TRBD2. J was trimmed by 8 bases and V by 2 bases; bases with no gene match: 5. Germline values: CDR1 SGHTA, CDR2 FQGNSA. This CDR3 is built from 15 residues. CDR3 in amino acids: CASSLTSGRRGTQYF. The CDR3 nucleotides are TGTGCCAGCAGCTTAACTAGCGGGAGGCGGGGTACGCAGTATTTT.

In the case of this clone: Sequence at one end of the junction differs from germline and may be a read error. This CDR3 is CAVREGEGLF. CDR3 nucleotide sequence: TGTGCCGTCAGGGAGGGTGAAGGGCTTTTT. V usage is TRBV19 and J usage is TRBJ1-1, with D possibly being TRBD1 (5 bases). Per the germline V gene, CDR1 is LNHDA and CDR2 is SQIVND (reference sequence). The CDR3 spans 10 residues. Filled out from reference TRBV19 and TRBJ1-1, the complete variable domain reads DGGITQSPKYLFRKEGQNVTLSCEQNLNHDAMYWYRQDPGQGLRLIYYSQIVNDFQKGDIAEGYSVSREKKESFPLTVTSAQKNPTAFYLCAVREGEGLFGQGTRLTVV.

The rearrangement links TRBV7-7 to TRBJ2-7; 7 positions match TRBD2. CDR3 length equals 13 residues. CDR1 is SSHAT, CDR2 FNYEAQ, per germline (reference sequence). V lost 1 base, J lost 7 bases, and 4 bases stayed unmatched. This chain's CDR3 is CASSLVGGDEQYF. In DNA, the CDR3 is TGTGCCAGCAGCTTAGTGGGGGGGGATGAGCAGTACTTC.

The chain employs TRBV7-9 and TRBJ1-3; 9 nucleotides agree with TRBD1. Trimming cost V 5 bases and J 8 bases; bases outside gene matches: 7. This CDR3 is 14 amino acids long. Germline values: CDR1 SEHNR, CDR2 FQNEAQ (reference sequence). CDR3: CASSITGGGYTIYF. CDR3 bases: TGTGCCAGCAGCATTACAGGGGGCGGTTACACCATATATTTT. Filled out from reference TRBV7-9 and TRBJ1-3, the complete variable domain reads DTGVSQNPRHKITKRGQNVTFRCDPISEHNRLYWYRQTLGQGPEFLTYFQNEAQLEKSRLLSDRFSAERPKGSFSTLEIQRTEQGDSAMYLCASSITGGGYTIYFGEGSWLTVV.